This entry lists 14 T cell receptor beta chains sequenced from one sample in a study of shared clonotypes between healthy human individuals. Sequencing used immunoSEQ multiplex PCR; TCRdb keeps in-frame clones, though not all of them. The sample has some 550,000 clones, around 97% seen once. The sample consisted of naive CD4+ T cells sorted from blood. Subset in this sample: CD45RA+ positively selected. These receptor sequences come from a woman aged 25-40 years in good health.

Note on this clone: Different DNA sequences within this sample yield the same CDR3. The genes are TRBV6-1 and TRBJ1-5; no clear D gene. Germline CDR1 MNHNS, CDR2 SASEGT. Trimming took off 3 bases at V and 4 bases at J, with 7 bases between the two ends. This CDR3 has 13 amino acids. CDR3 nucleotides: TGTGCCAGCAGTGAGCTTGGGAATCAGCCCCAGCATTTT. Translated: CASSELGNQPQHF.

The chain joins TRBV23-1 to TRBJ2-5; 9 nucleotides match TRBD2. TRBV23-1 is assigned to the ORF class and has an uncertain function. V shed 5 bases, J shed 0 bases, and the junction held 1 base outside the gene matches. The CDR3 runs to 14 residues. In nucleotides, the CDR3 is TGCGCCAGCAGTACTAGCGGGTACCAAGAGACCCAGTACTTC. It codes for CASSTSGYQETQYF.

The rearrangement joins TRBV2 to TRBJ2-3; TRBD1 aligns across 7 bases. Germline CDR1 is SNHLY and CDR2 is FYNNEI. J lost 6 bases, V lost 9 bases, and 6 bases had no gene match. This CDR3 is built from 12 residues. CDR3 nucleotide sequence: TGTGCCAGACGATTACAGGGGGATACGCAGTATTTT. Translating it yields CARRLQGDTQYF.

This chain connects TRBV10-2 to TRBJ2-1; tentative D call: TRBD2 (5 bases). V was pared by 2 bases and J by 5 bases, with 10 bases between. There are 14 residues in the CDR3. The germline V gene has CDR1 WSHSY and CDR2 SAAADI. In DNA form, the CDR3 reads TGCGCCAGCAGTGAGATAGCGACCAACAATGAGCAGTTCTTC. Its translation is CASSEIATNNEQFF.

The genes are TRBV6-5 and TRBJ2-5, with D uncertain. The J call could be wrong; TRBJ2-7 is a better fit for the DNA end. Germline assignment: CDR1 MNHEY and CDR2 SVGAGI. The CDR3 spans 14 residues. CDR3 in DNA: TGTGCCAGCAGTTACAGTTACAGAGCCTACGAGCAGTACTTC. Translation gives CASSYSYRAYEQYF.

V gene TRBV19 combines with J gene TRBJ1-5; D may be TRBD1 (6 bases). Trimming pared 3 bases from V and 1 base from J, leaving 10 bases between. The CDR3 contains 15 residues. Germline V gene data show CDR1 as LNHDA and CDR2 as SQIVND (reference sequence). CDR3 amino acids: CASSIEGGSNQPQHF. The CDR3 coding sequence is TGTGCCAGTAGTATTGAAGGGGGGAGCAATCAGCCCCAGCATTTT.

This chain connects TRBV9 to TRBJ2-5; tentative D call: TRBD2 (6 bases). Trimming stripped 1 base from V and 3 bases from J, with 13 bases between. The CDR3 covers 15 residues. Germline V gene lookup returns CDR1 SGDLS and CDR2 YYNGEE. This CDR3 is CASSVMGLYEETQYF. The CDR3 DNA reads as TGTGCCAGCAGCGTAATGGGACTGTACGAAGAGACCCAGTACTTC.

V is TRBV6-5 and J is TRBJ2-7, with 9 nucleotides matching TRBD1. Trimming removed 5 bases from V and 2 bases from J; junction bases left unmatched: 7. Germline-derived CDR1 and CDR2 are MNHEY and SVGAGI. CDR3 length equals 15 residues. The CDR3 DNA reads as TGTGCCAGCAGTAGTTCCGGGACAGGGACCTACGAGCAGTACTTC. Encoded protein: CASSSSGTGTYEQYF.

This chain joins TRBV6-1 and TRBJ2-3; D remains unclear. Trimming cost V 3 bases and J 4 bases, with 5 bases left between them. The CDR3 loop spans 12 amino acids. Germline V CDR1 and CDR2: MNHNS, SASEGT. The CDR3 DNA reads as TGTGCCAGCAGTGATTTAGCAGATACGCAGTATTTT. It specifies CASSDLADTQYF.

In its sample, this clone was seen once. CDR3 DNA: TGTGCCAGCAGTCCAAGGACAGGGGGTTTATATGGCTACACCTTC. This translates into CASSPRTGGLYGYTF. The gene calls are TRBV28 and TRBJ1-2; the match to TRBD1 covers 10 bases. V gave up 5 bases and J gave up 5 bases; unmatched junction bases: 8. There are 15 residues in the CDR3. The germline CDR1 and CDR2 sequences are MDHEN and SYDVKM.

The CDR3 DNA reads as TGTGCCAGCAGCTTACAGGGGGATCAGCCCCAGCATTTT. Amino acid sequence: CASSLQGDQPQHF. This chain connects TRBV7-6 to TRBJ1-5; 7 bases agree with TRBD1. The CDR3 is 13 residues long. CDR1 and CDR2 from the germline V gene are SGHVS and FNYEAQ. The trim removed 2 bases at V and 5 bases at J, leaving 0 bases unmatched. Complete variable domain (other parts from reference TRBV7-6 and TRBJ1-5): GAGVSQSPRYKVTKRGQDVALRCDPISGHVSLYWYRQALGQGPEFLTYFNYEAQQDKSGLPNDRFSAERPEGSISTLTIQRTEQRDSAMYRCASSLQGDQPQHFGDGTRLSIL.

The gene calls are TRBV28 and TRBJ1-2; D is undetermined. This CDR3 is built from 14 residues. Germline V gives CDR1 MDHEN, CDR2 SYDVKM. The V end lost 7 bases, the J end lost 6 bases, and 18 bases lay between the germline ends. The CDR3 sequence: CASTSPGYLDGYTF. Here the CDR3 DNA reads TGTGCCAGCACCTCCCCTGGGTATCTGGATGGCTACACCTTC.

This sequence joins TRBV10-3 and TRBJ1-3; 12 nucleotides match TRBD1. Germline V CDR1 and CDR2: ENHRY, SYGVKD. The V and J ends lost 5 bases and 3 bases, in that order; junction bases with no gene match: 8. This CDR3 comprises 17 residues. In nucleotides, the CDR3 is TGTGCCATCAGTCGACGGGGACAGGGGGCATTTGGAAACACCATATATTTT. This translates into CAISRRGQGAFGNTIYF.

The J gene is TRBJ2-3, the V gene TRBV18, with TRBD2 identical over 8 bases. The V segment lost 3 bases and the J segment 0 bases; nucleotides outside the gene matches: 2. The germline V gene encodes CDR1 KGHSH and CDR2 LQKENI. This CDR3 has 15 residues. This CDR3 reads CASSPVAGSTDTQYF. The CDR3 coding sequence is TGTGCCAGCTCACCGGTAGCGGGAAGCACAGATACGCAGTATTTT.